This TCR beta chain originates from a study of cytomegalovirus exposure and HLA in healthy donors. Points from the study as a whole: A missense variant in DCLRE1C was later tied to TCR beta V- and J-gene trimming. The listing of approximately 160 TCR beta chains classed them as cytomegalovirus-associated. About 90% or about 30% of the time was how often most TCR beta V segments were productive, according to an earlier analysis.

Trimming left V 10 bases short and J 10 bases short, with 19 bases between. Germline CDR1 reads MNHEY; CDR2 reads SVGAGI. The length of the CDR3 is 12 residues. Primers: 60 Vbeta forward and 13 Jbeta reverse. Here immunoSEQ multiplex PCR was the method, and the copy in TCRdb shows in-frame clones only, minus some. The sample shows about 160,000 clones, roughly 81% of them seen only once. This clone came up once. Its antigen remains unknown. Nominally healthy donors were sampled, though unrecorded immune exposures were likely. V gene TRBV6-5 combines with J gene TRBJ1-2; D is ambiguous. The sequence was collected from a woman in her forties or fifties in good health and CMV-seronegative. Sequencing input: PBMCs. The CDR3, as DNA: TGTGCCACCGTTTCCGGGTCGCGGGTCTACACCTTC. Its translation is CATVSGSRVYTF.